The T cell receptor beta chain under discussion was sequenced for a study of blood T cell repertoires in COVID-19. Sequenced by immunoSEQ multiplex PCR; TCRdb stores in-frame clones only, minus some. The table records about 90,000 clones, 80% of them present only once. This TCR came from a woman between 65 and 79 years old with acute or convalescent COVID-19. The sequenced material came from peripheral blood.

The CDR3 nucleotides are TGCGCCAGCAGCTTGGAGGGACAGGGGAATCAGCCCCAGCATTTT. It codes for CASSLEGQGNQPQHF. This chain uses TRBV5-1 with TRBJ1-5; 10 bases map to TRBD1. The length of the CDR3 is 15 residues. Per germline, CDR1 SGHRS and CDR2 YFSETQ. Germline trimming cut 0 bases from V and 4 bases from J; bases unmatched to any gene: 1. The full variable domain, rest sourced from reference TRBV5-1 and TRBJ1-5, is KAGVTQTPRYLIKTRGQQVTLSCSPISGHRSVSWYQQTPGQGLQFLFEYFSETQRNKGNFPGRFSGRQFSNSRSEMNVSTLELGDSALYLCASSLEGQGNQPQHFGDGTRLSIL.